This T cell receptor beta chain was documented in a study of early T cells in non-severe SARS-CoV-2 infection. Unique molecular identifier tags were affixed to discrete cDNA molecules. One entry per CDR3 protein results from TCRdb running MiXCR on the 5' RACE reads. Of about 60,000 distinct CDR3 sequences in the sample, around 12% were seen once. Trimming stripped 3 bases from V and 4 bases from J, with 12 bases between. The length of the CDR3 is 15 residues. The germline CDR1 and CDR2 sequences are MDHEN and SYDVKM. The chain combines TRBV28 with TRBJ1-4; a weak D match, TRBD1 (6 bases). This TCR was recovered from an adult who was a healthcare worker with PCR-confirmed SARS-CoV-2 infection or an uninfected control (not recorded which). Sequencing input: whole blood. DNA for the CDR3: TGTGCCAGCAGTTTCGAGACAGGCTATAATGAAAAACTGTTTTTT. Protein sequence: CASSFETGYNEKLFF. The complete variable domain, with remaining parts taken from reference TRBV28 and TRBJ1-4, reads DVKVTQSSRYLVKRTGEKVFLECVQDMDHENMFWYRQDPGLGLRLIYFSYDVKMKEKGDIPEGYSVSREKKERFSLILESASTNQTSMYLCASSFETGYNEKLFFGSGTQLSVL.